The present entry profiles one T cell receptor (beta chain) with its context. Its target antigen remains unknown. No much larger clone is present one base from it, and per-base qualities are unavailable. This record comes from a study of T-cell reconstitution after alpha-beta-depleted transplantation in children (dated by TCRdb to 2016 to 2018). The study in broad terms: The study quantitatively tracked T-cell immune reconstitution after TCRalphabeta/CD19-depleted allogeneic hematopoietic cell transplantation in children using TCR repertoire profiling.

The sample's treatment or condition, from its label and the paper: allogeneic hematopoietic cell transplantation with graft depleted of TCRalphabeta T cells and CD19 B cells. The children who served as transplant recipients had been given grafts of TCRalphabeta/CD19-depleted allogeneic hematopoietic cells. Library generation was performed with PCR. TCRdb records Illumina HiSeq 2500 as the sequencer. TCR libraries were prepared with molecular barcoding, using unique molecular identifiers to normalize TCRbeta repertoire quantification. TCRdb ran its own pipeline on the public reads, namely fastp trimming at Q25 and MiXCR clone calling, and kept in-frame beta chains. Identical CDR3 proteins give one entry, which carries the most common genes and DNA. Present in this sample are about 250,000 distinct CDR3 sequences, 24% of which were seen just once. The ten largest make up roughly 5% of the sample. Trimming takes 1 base from V and 0 bases from J, and the germline ends sit 13 bases apart. From the cysteine through the phenylalanine, the CDR3 covers 16 amino acids. The only DNA kept is the CDR3, 48 bases in frame from the first base. The CDR1 and CDR2 encoded by the germline V gene (reference sequence) are DFQATT and SNEGSKA.

What the study reported, not specific to this receptor: The apparently early recovery of alphabetaT-cell counts about two months after transplant reportedly depended on only several hundred rapidly expanded clones that came from non-depleted graft cells. Over subsequent months, a decline in hyperexpanded clone frequencies was noted, and after one year, T-cell counts and TCRbeta diversity were mostly ascribed to newly produced T cells. In some patients, the high TCRbeta diversity seen at day 60 was put down to recipient T cells and intrathymic progenitors that had survived conditioning.

The chain is assembled from TRBV20-1 and TRBJ2-1; there is no confident call for the D gene. The origin of this receptor is a female patient aged 2-15 years who had a stem cell transplant for congenital amegakaryocytic thrombocytopenia, so the T cells may come from the graft donor. The sequencing here drew on PBMCs, mostly from graft donor cells, taken 360 days after TCRalphabeta/CD19-depleted stem cell transplant. The nucleotide sequence reads as follows: TGCAGTGCTAGAGGCCATTTAGCCTACTCCTACAATGAGCAGTTCTTC. It translates as CSARGHLAYSYNEQFF.